This T cell receptor (beta chain) was profiled in a study of spatial heterogeneity in lung cancer. Study background: More than eight raw reads, on average, carried each unique TCR and UMI combination.

Notes on the study in general: Tumor mutation counts were tracked by expanded intratumoral alpha and beta TCR counts.

At least ten counts were recorded for this clonotype. Its antigen is as yet unknown. Each TCR cDNA molecule carried a unique molecular identifier. One entry per CDR3 protein, called by TCRdb with MiXCR from the 5' RACE reads. The sample has about 25,000 distinct CDR3 sequences, 8.8% seen once; the top ten hold roughly 8%. Noted time point: sample taken at primary tumor resection. The TCR sequence derives from a male donor with early-stage non-small cell lung cancer. The sample consisted of lung tumor tissue, taken at surgery.

CDR3 nucleotides: TGTGCCACCAGCAGAGATGTGAGCAATCAGCCCCAGCATTTT. It encodes CATSRDVSNQPQHF. The chain is built from TRBV15 and TRBJ1-5; D not resolved. Germline V CDR1 and CDR2: LNHNV, YYDKDF (reference sequence). V was clipped by 0 bases and J by 1 base, with 4 bases between them. The CDR3 is made up of 14 amino acids.